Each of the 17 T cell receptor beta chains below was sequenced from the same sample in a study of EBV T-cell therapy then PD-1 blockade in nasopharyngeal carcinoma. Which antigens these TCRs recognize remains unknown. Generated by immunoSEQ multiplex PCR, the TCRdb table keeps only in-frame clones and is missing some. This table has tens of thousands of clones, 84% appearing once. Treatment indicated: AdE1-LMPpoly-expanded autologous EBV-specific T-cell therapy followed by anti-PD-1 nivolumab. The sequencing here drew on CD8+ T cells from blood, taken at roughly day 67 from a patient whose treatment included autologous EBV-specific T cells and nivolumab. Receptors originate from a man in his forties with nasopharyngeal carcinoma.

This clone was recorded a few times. The CDR3 is CASSLIDYEQYF. The CDR3 DNA reads TGTGCCAGCAGTTTAATAGACTACGAGCAGTACTTC. This chain joins TRBV28 and TRBJ2-7; D call uncertain. CDR1 and CDR2 from the germline V gene are MDHEN and SYDVKM. The CDR3 runs to 12 residues. V gave up 2 bases and J gave up 3 bases, with 5 bases separating them.

CDR3 sequence reads: CASSYPKTGFEEKLFF. CDR3 DNA sequence: TGTGCCAGCAGTTACCCTAAGACAGGGTTTGAAGAAAAACTGTTTTTT. The rearrangement uses TRBV6-6 and TRBJ1-4; TRBD1 matches 7 bases. The V gene's germline CDR1 is MNHNY and CDR2 SVGAGI (reference sequence). Losses at the gene ends were 2 bases for V and 8 bases for J; bases not matched to a gene: 11. CDR3 size: 16 residues.

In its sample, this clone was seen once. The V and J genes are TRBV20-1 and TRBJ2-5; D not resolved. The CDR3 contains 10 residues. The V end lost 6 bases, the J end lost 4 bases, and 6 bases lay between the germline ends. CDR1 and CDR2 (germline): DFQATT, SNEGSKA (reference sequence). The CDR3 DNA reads TGCAGTGCACCCGGAGAGACCCAGTACTTC. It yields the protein CSAPGETQYF.

CDR3: CASSPGPAEAFF. CDR3 DNA sequence: TGTGCCAGCAGCCCTGGGCCAGCTGAAGCTTTCTTT. This rearrangement joins TRBV5-6 to TRBJ1-1; D gene uncertain. Per germline, CDR1 SGHDT and CDR2 YYEEEE. V was shortened by 4 bases and J by 6 bases, with 10 bases between the two germline ends. The CDR3 contains 12 residues.

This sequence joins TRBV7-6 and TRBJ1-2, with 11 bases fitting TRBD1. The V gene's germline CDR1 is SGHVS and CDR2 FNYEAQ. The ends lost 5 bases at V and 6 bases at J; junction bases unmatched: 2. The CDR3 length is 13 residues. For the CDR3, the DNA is TGTGCCAGCAGCCCGGACAGGGGGCATGGCTACACCTTC. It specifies CASSPDRGHGYTF.

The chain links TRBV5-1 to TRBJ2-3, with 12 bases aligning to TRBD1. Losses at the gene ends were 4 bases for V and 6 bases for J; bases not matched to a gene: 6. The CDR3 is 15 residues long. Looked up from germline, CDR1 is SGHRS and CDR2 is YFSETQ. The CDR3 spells CASSLGQGAGDTQYF. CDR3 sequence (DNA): TGCGCCAGCAGCCTGGGACAGGGGGCGGGGGATACGCAGTATTTT.

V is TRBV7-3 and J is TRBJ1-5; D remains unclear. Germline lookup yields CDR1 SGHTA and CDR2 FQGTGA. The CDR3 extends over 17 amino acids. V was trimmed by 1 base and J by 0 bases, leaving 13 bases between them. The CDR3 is CASSLREGGNSNQPQHF. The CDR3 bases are TGTGCCAGCAGCTTAAGGGAGGGAGGGAATAGCAATCAGCCCCAGCATTTT.

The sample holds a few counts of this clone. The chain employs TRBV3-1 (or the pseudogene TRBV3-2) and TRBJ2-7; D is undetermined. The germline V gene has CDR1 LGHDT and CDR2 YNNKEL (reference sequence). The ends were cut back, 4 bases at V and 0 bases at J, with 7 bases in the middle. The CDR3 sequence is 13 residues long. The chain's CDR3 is CASSPGFSYEQYF. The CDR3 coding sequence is TGTGCCAGCAGCCCCGGGTTCTCCTACGAGCAGTACTTC.

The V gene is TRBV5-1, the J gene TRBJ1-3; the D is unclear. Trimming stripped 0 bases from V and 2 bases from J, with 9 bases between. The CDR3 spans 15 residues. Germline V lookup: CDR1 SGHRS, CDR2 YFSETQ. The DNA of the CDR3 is TGCGCCAGCAGCTTGGCGTGGACCCCTGGAAACACCATATATTTT. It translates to CASSLAWTPGNTIYF.

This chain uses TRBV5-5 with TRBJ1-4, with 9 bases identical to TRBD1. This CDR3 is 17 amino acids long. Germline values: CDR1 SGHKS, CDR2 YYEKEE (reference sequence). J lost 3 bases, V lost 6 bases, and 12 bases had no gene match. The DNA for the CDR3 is TGTGCCAGCAACTCTCCGGGACAGGGTCATGCTAATGAAAAACTGTTTTTT. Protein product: CASNSPGQGHANEKLFF.

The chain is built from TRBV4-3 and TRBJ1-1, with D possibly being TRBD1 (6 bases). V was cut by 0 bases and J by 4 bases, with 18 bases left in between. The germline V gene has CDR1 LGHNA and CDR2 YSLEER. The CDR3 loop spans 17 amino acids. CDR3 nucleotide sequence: TGCGCCAGCAGCCAAGATGGGACACTCACCCAGGGCACTGAAGCTTTCTTT. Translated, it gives CASSQDGTLTQGTEAFF.

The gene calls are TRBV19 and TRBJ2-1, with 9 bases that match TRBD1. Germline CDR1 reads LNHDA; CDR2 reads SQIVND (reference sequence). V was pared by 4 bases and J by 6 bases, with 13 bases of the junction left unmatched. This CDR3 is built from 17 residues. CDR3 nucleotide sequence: TGTGCCAGTAGTACCCTCCAAGACAGGGGGATATTCAATGAGCAGTTCTTC. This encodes CASSTLQDRGIFNEQFF.

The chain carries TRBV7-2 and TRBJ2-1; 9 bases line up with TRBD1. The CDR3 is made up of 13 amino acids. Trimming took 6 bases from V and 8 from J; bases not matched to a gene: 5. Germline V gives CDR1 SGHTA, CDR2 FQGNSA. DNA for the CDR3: TGTGCCAGCAGTCTCACAGGGGGCTATGAGCAGTTCTTC. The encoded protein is CASSLTGGYEQFF. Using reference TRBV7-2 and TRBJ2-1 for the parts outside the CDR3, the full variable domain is GAGVSQSPSNKVTEKGKDVELRCDPISGHTALYWYRQSLGQGLEFLIYFQGNSAPDKSGLPSDRFSAERTGGSVSTLTIQRTQQEDSAVYLCASSLTGGYEQFFGPGTRLTVL.

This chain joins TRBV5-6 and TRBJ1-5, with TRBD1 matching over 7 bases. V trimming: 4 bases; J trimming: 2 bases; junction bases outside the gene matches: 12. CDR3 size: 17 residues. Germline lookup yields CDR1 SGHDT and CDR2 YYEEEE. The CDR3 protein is CASSAGTVNLGNQPQHF. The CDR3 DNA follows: TGTGCCAGCAGCGCCGGGACAGTGAATTTGGGCAATCAGCCCCAGCATTTT.

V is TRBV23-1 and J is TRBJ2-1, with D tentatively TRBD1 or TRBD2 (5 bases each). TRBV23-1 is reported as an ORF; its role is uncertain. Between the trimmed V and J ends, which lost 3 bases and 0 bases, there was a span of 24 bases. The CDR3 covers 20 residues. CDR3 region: CASSQYRDGFLILSYNEQFF. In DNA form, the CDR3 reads TGCGCCAGCAGTCAGTACCGGGACGGCTTTCTTATTCTCTCCTACAATGAGCAGTTCTTC.

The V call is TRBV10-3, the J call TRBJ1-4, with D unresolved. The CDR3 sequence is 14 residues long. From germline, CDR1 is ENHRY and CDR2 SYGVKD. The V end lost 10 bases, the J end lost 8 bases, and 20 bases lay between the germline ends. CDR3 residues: CASSPGLDVEKLFF. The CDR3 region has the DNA TGTGCCAGCTCTCCGGGTCTAGACGTAGAAAAACTGTTTTTT.

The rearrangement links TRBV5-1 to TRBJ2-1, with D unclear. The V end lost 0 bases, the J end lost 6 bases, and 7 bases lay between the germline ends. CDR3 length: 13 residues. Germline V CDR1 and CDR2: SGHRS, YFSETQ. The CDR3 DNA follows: TGCGCCAGCAGCTTGGACGTTTCCAATGAGCAGTTCTTC. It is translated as CASSLDVSNEQFF. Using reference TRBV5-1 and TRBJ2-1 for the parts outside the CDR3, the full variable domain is KAGVTQTPRYLIKTRGQQVTLSCSPISGHRSVSWYQQTPGQGLQFLFEYFSETQRNKGNFPGRFSGRQFSNSRSEMNVSTLELGDSALYLCASSLDVSNEQFFGPGTRLTVL.